A single sample is the source of the 25 T cell receptor beta chains below, sequenced in a study of cytomegalovirus exposure and HLA in healthy donors. Here immunoSEQ multiplex PCR was the method, and the copy in TCRdb shows in-frame clones only, minus some. Seen here are about 240,000 clones, approximately 84% observed once, and the top ten hold about 1.2%. Sequencing input: PBMCs. Receptors were obtained from a woman aged 25 to 39 in good health and CMV-seropositive.

The genes are TRBV30 and TRBJ1-2; 10 bases match TRBD1. The CDR3 has 11 amino acids. The ends lost 5 bases at V and 7 bases at J; junction bases unmatched: 1. Germline-derived CDR1 and CDR2 are GTSNPN and SVGIG (reference sequence). The CDR3 spells CAWGQGGGYTF. DNA for the CDR3: TGTGCCTGGGGACAGGGGGGTGGCTACACCTTC. Based on the CDR3 plus reference TRBV30 and TRBJ1-2, the full variable domain is SQTIHQWPATLVQPVGSPLSLECTVEGTSNPNLYWYRQAAGRGLQLLFYSVGIGQISSEVPQNLSASRPQDRQFILSSKKLLLSDSGFYLCAWGQGGGYTFGSGTRLTVV.

This chain links TRBV10-3 with TRBJ1-1; D might be TRBD1 (6 bases). Trimming cost V 0 bases and J 4 bases, with 6 bases left between them. CDR3 length: 13 residues. The germline CDR1 and CDR2 sequences are ENHRY and SYGVKD. DNA for the CDR3: TGTGCCATCAGTGAGTCAGGGGGCACTGAAGCTTTCTTT. This gives the protein CAISESGGTEAFF.

This clone was detected only a few times. The chain joins TRBV5-4 to TRBJ2-2; TRBD2 matches 7 bases. The CDR3 sequence is 15 residues long. The ends lost 5 bases at V and 3 bases at J; junction bases unmatched: 7. Looked up from germline, CDR1 is SGHNT and CDR2 is YYREEE (reference sequence). The CDR3 nucleotides read TGTGCCAGCAGTGGAGGGCGGGGGTACACCGGGGAGCTGTTTTTT. It encodes CASSGGRGYTGELFF.

CDR3 region: CASSLVGSRGEQYF. CDR3 bases: TGTGCCAGCAGTTTAGTAGGGTCCCGGGGTGAGCAGTACTTC. The chain carries TRBV27 and TRBJ2-7, with D maybe TRBD2 (5 bases). Between the trimmed V and J ends, which lost 2 bases and 7 bases, there was a span of 15 bases. Germline lookup yields CDR1 MNHEY and CDR2 SMNVEV (reference sequence). This CDR3 has 14 amino acids.

This sequence joins TRBV2 and TRBJ2-3; a weak D match, TRBD1 (5 bases). V was shortened by 5 bases and J by 3 bases, with 15 bases between the two germline ends. The CDR3 extends over 15 amino acids. The germline gives CDR1 SNHLY, CDR2 FYNNEI. CDR3 nucleotides: TGTGCCAGCAGTCTAAGACAGAGTAAAACAGATACGCAGTATTTT. It codes for CASSLRQSKTDTQYF.

The CDR3 spells CASSLGVNNEKLFF. The CDR3 nucleotides are TGCGCCAGCAGCTTAGGGGTGAATAATGAAAAACTGTTTTTT. The V and J genes are TRBV5-1 and TRBJ1-4; D perhaps matches TRBD1 (5 bases). Looked up from germline, CDR1 is SGHRS and CDR2 is YFSETQ. The V gene lost 2 bases and the J gene lost 4 bases, with 9 bases spanning the gap. CDR3 length: 14 amino acids. Together with reference TRBV5-1 and TRBJ1-4, the CDR3 gives the full variable domain: KAGVTQTPRYLIKTRGQQVTLSCSPISGHRSVSWYQQTPGQGLQFLFEYFSETQRNKGNFPGRFSGRQFSNSRSEMNVSTLELGDSALYLCASSLGVNNEKLFFGSGTQLSVL.

This clone was detected once. The V call is TRBV7-9, the J call TRBJ1-2, with TRBD1 matching over 8 bases. V was clipped by 5 bases and J by 7 bases; unmatched bases: 12. Germline CDR1 reads SEHNR; CDR2 reads FQNEAQ (reference sequence). The CDR3 sequence is 15 residues long. The DNA of the CDR3 is TGTGCCAGCAGCCTGGGGCAGGGGGCTTTGAGTGGCTACACCTTC. This sequence encodes CASSLGQGALSGYTF.

The chain couples TRBV6-5 to TRBJ2-1; the match to TRBD2 covers 12 bases. V dropped 2 bases and J dropped 12; count of bases not matched to a gene: 8. Germline assignment: CDR1 MNHEY and CDR2 SVGAGI. CDR3 length equals 15 residues. CDR3 region: CASSYEGLAGQGQFF. The CDR3 region has the DNA TGTGCCAGCAGTTACGAGGGACTAGCGGGTCAAGGGCAGTTCTTC.

The chain carries TRBV5-4 and TRBJ2-1, with 11 bases lining up with TRBD2. V lost 0 bases to trimming and J lost 7 bases; unmatched junction nucleotides: 3. Germline-derived CDR1 and CDR2 are SGHNT and YYREEE (reference sequence). The CDR3 is made up of 15 amino acids. CDR3 sequence reads: CASSLGTSGSNEQFF. The DNA for the CDR3 is TGTGCCAGCAGCTTGGGGACTAGCGGGTCTAATGAGCAGTTCTTC. The full variable domain, in which reference TRBV5-4 and TRBJ2-1 provide the parts outside the CDR3, is ETGVTQSPTHLIKTRGQQVTLRCSSQSGHNTVSWYQQALGQGPQFIFQYYREEENGRGNFPPRFSGLQFPNYSSELNVNALELDDSALYLCASSLGTSGSNEQFFGPGTRLTVL.

V and J are TRBV27 and TRBJ2-1, with 12 bases lining up with TRBD2. This CDR3 is 18 amino acids long. After removal of 6 bases from V and 6 bases from J, the junction contained 15 bases not matched to a gene. Looked up from germline, CDR1 is MNHEY and CDR2 is SMNVEV (reference sequence). CDR3: CASSPTSGSPARSNEQFF. DNA of the CDR3: TGTGCCAGCAGCCCGACTAGCGGGAGTCCGGCAAGAAGCAATGAGCAGTTCTTC.

Concerning this clone itself: The identical CDR3 is also encoded by other nucleotide sequences in the sample. The rearrangement joins TRBV18 to TRBJ1-1; D is undetermined. The germline V gene encodes CDR1 KGHSH and CDR2 LQKENI. The CDR3 spans 15 residues. Trimming cost V 3 bases and J 0 bases, with 11 bases left between them. CDR3: CASSPDRGLNTEAFF. In DNA, the CDR3 is TGTGCCAGCTCACCCGATCGAGGGTTGAACACTGAAGCTTTCTTT.

The chain couples TRBV30 to TRBJ2-7, with TRBD2 matching over 9 bases. CDR1 and CDR2 from the germline V gene are GTSNPN and SVGIG (reference sequence). V trimming: 7 bases; J trimming: 4 bases; junction bases outside the gene matches: 8. The CDR3 length is 13 residues. The CDR3 bases are TGTGCCTCCACGACTAGCGGCGCGTACGAGCAGTACTTC. It yields the protein CASTTSGAYEQYF.

The chain carries TRBV5-5 and TRBJ2-1, with 8 nucleotides matching TRBD2. Germline CDR1 SGHKS, CDR2 YYEKEE (reference sequence). V was clipped by 2 bases and J by 0 bases; unmatched bases: 10. There are 18 residues in the CDR3. The CDR3 bases are TGTGCCAGCAGCTTTTGGCTAGCGGGTCGGACCTCCTACAATGAGCAGTTCTTC. It translates to CASSFWLAGRTSYNEQFF.

The genes are TRBV5-6 and TRBJ1-2, with D perhaps TRBD1 (5 bases). The CDR3 consists of 15 residues. Trimming cost V 0 bases and J 4 bases, with 13 bases left between them. Germline CDR1 SGHDT, CDR2 YYEEEE. CDR3 in amino acids: CASSLGGRQLYGYTF. DNA of the CDR3: TGTGCCAGCAGCTTGGGGGGCCGGCAGCTCTATGGCTACACCTTC.

V is TRBV15 and J is TRBJ2-3, with D perhaps matching TRBD2 (6 bases). Germline values: CDR1 LNHNV, CDR2 YYDKDF (reference sequence). The CDR3 consists of 17 residues. Trimming shortened V by 0 bases and J by 2 bases, and 15 bases separated the two germline ends. The CDR3 region is CATSRDQGSGYTDTQYF. CDR3 nucleotides: TGTGCCACCAGCAGAGATCAGGGTAGCGGATACACAGATACGCAGTATTTT.

The chain recombines TRBV18 with TRBJ2-7; no clear D. CDR3 size: 12 residues. Deletions cut 2 bases from V and 4 bases from J, with 6 bases between. Germline values: CDR1 KGHSH, CDR2 LQKENI. The CDR3 loop is CASSPGPYEQYF. CDR3 DNA sequence: TGTGCCAGCTCACCAGGGCCATACGAGCAGTACTTC.

The chain is built from TRBV27 and TRBJ2-2; D is unclear. V lost 8 bases and J lost 3, with 10 bases in between. CDR1 MNHEY and CDR2 SMNVEV come from the germline V gene (reference sequence). CDR3 length equals 13 residues. The CDR3 region is CASAETYTGELFF. CDR3 nucleotides: TGTGCCAGCGCGGAAACCTACACCGGGGAGCTGTTTTTT.

This rearrangement joins TRBV27 to TRBJ2-7, with D perhaps matching TRBD1 (6 bases). This CDR3 is 14 amino acids long. From germline, CDR1 is MNHEY and CDR2 SMNVEV (reference sequence). The V end lost 6 bases, the J end lost 2 bases, and 14 bases lay between the germline ends. The CDR3 is CASSLGASTYEQYF. For the CDR3, the DNA is TGTGCCAGCAGCCTGGGGGCTAGTACCTACGAGCAGTACTTC.

The chain joins TRBV20-1 to TRBJ1-5; the D gene is possibly TRBD1 (5 bases). This CDR3 comprises 9 residues. Trimming shortened V by 8 bases and J by 6 bases, and 5 bases separated the two germline ends. The germline CDR1 and CDR2 sequences are DFQATT and SNEGSKA (reference sequence). The CDR3 loop is CSQGQPQHF. The DNA for the CDR3 is TGCAGTCAGGGTCAGCCCCAGCATTTT.

This clone was counted a single time. The chain is built from TRBV5-1 and TRBJ2-3, with TRBD2 matching over 8 bases. The CDR3 length is 16 residues. Germline V gene lookup returns CDR1 SGHRS and CDR2 YFSETQ. V was clipped by 4 bases and J by 4 bases; unmatched bases: 11. CDR3 region: CASSPDPGGAADTQYF. In DNA form, the CDR3 reads TGCGCCAGCAGCCCAGACCCCGGGGGGGCCGCAGATACGCAGTATTTT.

The chain recombines TRBV2 with TRBJ2-2, with D uncertain. Germline CDR1 is SNHLY and CDR2 is FYNNEI. There are 16 residues in the CDR3. V was shortened by 4 bases and J by 6 bases, with 18 bases between the two germline ends. CDR3 bases: TGTGCCAGCAGTGGACGCGGCGGTCTAACCGCCGGGGAGCTGTTTTTT. This translates into CASSGRGGLTAGELFF. Supplemented by reference TRBV2 and TRBJ2-2, the full variable domain reads EPEVTQTPSHQVTQMGQEVILRCVPISNHLYFYWYRQILGQKVEFLVSFYNNEISEKSEIFDDQFSVERPDGSNFTLKIRSTKLEDSAMYFCASSGRGGLTAGELFFGEGSRLTVL.

The chain couples TRBV10-1 to TRBJ2-1, with D tentatively TRBD2 (5 bases). V was cut by 4 bases and J by 8 bases, with 12 bases left in between. Germline V gives CDR1 WNHNN, CDR2 SYGVQD (reference sequence). The CDR3 covers 13 residues. The CDR3 here is CASSGLAWDEQFF. CDR3 coding DNA: TGCGCCAGCAGTGGATTAGCGTGGGATGAGCAGTTCTTC.

The V and J genes are TRBV5-1 and TRBJ2-5, with 7 bases fitting TRBD1. The CDR3 covers 16 residues. Looked up from germline, CDR1 is SGHRS and CDR2 is YFSETQ. Trimming took 3 bases from V and 1 from J; bases not matched to a gene: 9. CDR3 residues: CASSSRDSSTQETQYF. The CDR3 nucleotides read TGCGCCAGCAGCTCCCGGGACAGCAGTACCCAAGAGACCCAGTACTTC.

This chain uses TRBV5-1 with TRBJ2-7; D call uncertain. This CDR3 contains 9 residues. The germline V gene encodes CDR1 SGHRS and CDR2 YFSETQ. The germline V and J ends were trimmed by 7 bases and 6 bases, with 5 bases remaining between them. CDR3 nucleotide sequence: TGCGCCAGCCCTCGCGAGCAGTACTTC. It translates to CASPREQYF.

The sample holds a few counts of this clone. V and J are TRBV5-5 and TRBJ1-1, with 10 nucleotides matching TRBD1. The CDR3 has 14 amino acids. The trim removed 5 bases at V and 5 bases at J, leaving 6 bases unmatched. The germline V gene encodes CDR1 SGHKS and CDR2 YYEKEE (reference sequence). The CDR3 loop is CASRFDRGRTEAFF. CDR3 nucleotide sequence: TGTGCCAGCAGATTTGACAGGGGGCGAACTGAAGCTTTCTTT.